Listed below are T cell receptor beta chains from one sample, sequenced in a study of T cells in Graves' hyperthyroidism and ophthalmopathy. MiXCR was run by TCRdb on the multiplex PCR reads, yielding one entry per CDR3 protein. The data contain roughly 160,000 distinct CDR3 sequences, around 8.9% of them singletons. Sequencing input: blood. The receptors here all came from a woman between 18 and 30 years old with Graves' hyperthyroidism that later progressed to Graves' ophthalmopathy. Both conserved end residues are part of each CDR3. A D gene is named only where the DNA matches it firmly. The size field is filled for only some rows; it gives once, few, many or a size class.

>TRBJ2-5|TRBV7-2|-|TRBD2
TGTGCCAGCAGCTTAGCGATCGGACTAGCGGGAACGCTAGAAGAGACCCAGTACTTC
CASSLAIGLAGTLEETQYF
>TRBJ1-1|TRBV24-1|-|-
TGTGCCACCAGTGATCCGCGTGGGGGGGGGACTGAAGCTTTCTTT
CATSDPRGGGTEAFF
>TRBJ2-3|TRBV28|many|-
TGTGCCAGCAGTTCGGGAAGGGGGCGGGGGGCCACAGATACGCAGTATTTT
CASSSGRGRGATDTQYF
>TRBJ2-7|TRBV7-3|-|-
TGTGCCAGCAGCCCCCCGGACCGCCCCTACGAGCAGTACTTC
CASSPPDRPYEQYF
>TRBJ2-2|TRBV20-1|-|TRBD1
TGCAGTGCTAGGATCCCGGGACAGGGTGGGACCGGGGAGCTGTTTTTT
CSARIPGQGGTGELFF
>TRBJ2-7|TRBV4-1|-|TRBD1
TGCGCCAGCAGCCTCGGACAGGGGGTCAGGGACGAGCAGTACTTC
CASSLGQGVRDEQYF
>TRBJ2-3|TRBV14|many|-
TGTGCCAGCAGCCAAGTAGCGGACACGCCCACAGATACGCAGTATTTT
CASSQVADTPTDTQYF
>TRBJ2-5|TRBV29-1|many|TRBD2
TGCAGCGTTAGGATGGCGGGGGGGCGTGAGACCCAGTACTTC
CSVRMAGGRETQYF
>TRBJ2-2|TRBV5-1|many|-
TGCGCCAGCAGCTCGACTCAAGGAAAGGGGGAGCTGTTTTTT
CASSSTQGKGELFF
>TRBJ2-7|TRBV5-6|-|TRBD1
TGTGCCAGCAGCTCAACACGGACAGGGGCCAGGAACTACGAGCAGTACTTC
CASSSTRTGARNYEQYF
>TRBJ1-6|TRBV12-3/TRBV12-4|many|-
TGTGCCAGCACCGCGGGGGCCAATAATTCACCCCTCCACTTT
CASTAGANNSPLHF
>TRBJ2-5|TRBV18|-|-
TGTGCCAGCTCACCCCGGGTCAGCCAAGAGACCCAGTACTTC
CASSPRVSQETQYF
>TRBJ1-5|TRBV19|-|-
TGTGCCAGTAGGGCAATTTGGTTGGGAGGGAACAATCAGCCCCAGCATTTT
CASRAIWLGGNNQPQHF
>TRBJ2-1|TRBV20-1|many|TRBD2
TGCAGTGCTACCGGCGGGAGGTTATACAATGAGCAGTTCTTC
CSATGGRLYNEQFF
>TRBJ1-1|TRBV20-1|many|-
TGCAGTGCTAGAGTAAGGGAGACCACTGAAGCTTTCTTT
CSARVRETTEAFF
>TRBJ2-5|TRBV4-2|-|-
TGTGCCAGCAGCCCCGGCGGGGGCGTAAAGACCCAGTACTTC
CASSPGGGVKTQYF
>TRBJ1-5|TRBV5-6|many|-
TGTGCCAGCAGCTTAGGACAGTATAGCAATCAGCCCCAGCATTTT
CASSLGQYSNQPQHF
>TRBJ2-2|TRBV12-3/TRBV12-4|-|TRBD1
TGTGCCAGCAGTTCGGGACAGGGGGACACCGGGGAGCTGTTTTTT
CASSSGQGDTGELFF
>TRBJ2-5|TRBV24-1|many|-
TGTGCCACCAGTGAGGGCGGGGAAGCGGAGACCCAGTACTTC
CATSEGGEAETQYF
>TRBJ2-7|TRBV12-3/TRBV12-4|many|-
TGTGCCAGCACTATAACGGGGACCTACGAGCAGTACTTC
CASTITGTYEQYF
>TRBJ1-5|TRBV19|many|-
TGTGCCAGTAGTGTAACAGAAAGCAATCAGCCCCAGCATTTT
CASSVTESNQPQHF
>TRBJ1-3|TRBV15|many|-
TGTGCCACCAGCAGAGATTTGAGCTCTGGAAACACCATATATTTT
CATSRDLSSGNTIYF
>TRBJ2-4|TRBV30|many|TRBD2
TGTGCCTGGAGTCTCCGGACTAGCGGGGGGACAACGTTAGCCAAAAACATTCAGTACTTC
CAWSLRTSGGTTLAKNIQYF
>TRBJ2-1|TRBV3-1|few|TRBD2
TGTGCCAGCAGCCAAGGTACGACTAGCGGGAGTTTCAATGAGCAGTTCTTC
CASSQGTTSGSFNEQFF
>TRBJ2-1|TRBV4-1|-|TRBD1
TGCGCCAGCAGCGGTCTCAGGGGGCAAGGCCACAATGAGCAGTTCTTC
CASSGLRGQGHNEQFF
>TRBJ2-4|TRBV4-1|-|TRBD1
TGCGCCAGCAGCCAAGATAGGGGACAGGGTGCGAAAAACATTCAGTACTTC
CASSQDRGQGAKNIQYF
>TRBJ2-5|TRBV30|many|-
TGTGCCTGGAGTGCCCGATCTCGGGCGGGGATCCAAGAGACCCAGTACTTC
CAWSARSRAGIQETQYF
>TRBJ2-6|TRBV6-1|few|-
TGTGCCAGCAGCGCAACTGATCCTAATACCTCTGGGGCCAACGTCCTGACTTTC
CASSATDPNTSGANVLTF
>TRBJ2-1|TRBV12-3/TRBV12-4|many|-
TGTGCCAGCAGTTCGTTAGACAGAACGCTATACAATGAGCAGTTCTTC
CASSSLDRTLYNEQFF
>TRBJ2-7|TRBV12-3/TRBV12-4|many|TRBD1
TGTGCCAGCAGGCCTACAGGGGGCGAGCAGTACTTC
CASRPTGGEQYF
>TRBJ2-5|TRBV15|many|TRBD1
TGTGCCACCAGCAGAGATATGACAGGGCGAGAGACCCAGTACTTC
CATSRDMTGRETQYF
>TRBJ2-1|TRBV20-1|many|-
TGCAGTGCTCACGGGACGGAAAATGAGCAGTTCTTC
CSAHGTENEQFF
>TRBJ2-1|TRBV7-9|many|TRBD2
TGTGCCAGCAGCTTAGCCAAGCGGGAGGGCCGAGGGCCCTACAATGAGCAGTTCTTC
CASSLAKREGRGPYNEQFF
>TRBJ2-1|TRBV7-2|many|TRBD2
TGTGCCAGCAGCCGGCTGGCCGGGAGGGCCTCCTACAATGAGCAGTTCTTC
CASSRLAGRASYNEQFF
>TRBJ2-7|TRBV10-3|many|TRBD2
TGTGCCATCAGTGAGCGGGGGGGTTCCTACGAGCAGTACTTC
CAISERGGSYEQYF
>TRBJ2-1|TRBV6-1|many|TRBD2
TGTGCCAGCAGGGCGAGTAGCGGGAGTAATGAGCAGTTCTTC
CASRASSGSNEQFF
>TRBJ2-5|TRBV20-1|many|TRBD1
TGCAGTGCTAGTACTGGACAGGGGCAGACCCAGTACTTC
CSASTGQGQTQYF
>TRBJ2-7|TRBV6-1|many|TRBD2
TGTGCCAGCAGTGCTAGCGGGAGGGAAGACGAGCAGTACTTC
CASSASGREDEQYF
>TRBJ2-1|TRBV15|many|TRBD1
TGTGCCACCAGCCCTTGGACAGGAGAAGGGAATGAGCAGTTCTTC
CATSPWTGEGNEQFF
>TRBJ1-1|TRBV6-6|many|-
TGTGCCAGCAGTTACTCGAGGGGCAGGGAGGCCAGCACTGAAGCTTTCTTT
CASSYSRGREASTEAFF
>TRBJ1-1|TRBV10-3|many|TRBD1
TGTGCCATCACCAATTCCGCCGGGACAGGGGACACTGAAGCTTTCTTT
CAITNSAGTGDTEAFF
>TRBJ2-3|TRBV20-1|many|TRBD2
TGCAGTGCTGCTTCCGGGACTAGCGGGACCGCAGATACGCAGTATTTT
CSAASGTSGTADTQYF
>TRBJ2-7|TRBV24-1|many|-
TGTGCCACCAGTCAAACCGGGACCCCCTACGAGCAGTACTTC
CATSQTGTPYEQYF
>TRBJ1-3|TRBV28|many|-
TGTGCCAGCAGTTTAATTCTTACAGCTGGAAACACCATATATTTT
CASSLILTAGNTIYF
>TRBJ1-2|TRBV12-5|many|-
TGTGCTACATTAGGACAGCTTAACTATGGCTACACCTTC
CATLGQLNYGYTF
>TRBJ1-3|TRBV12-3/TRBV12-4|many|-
TGTGCCAGCGCAGTCGGGGACTCTGGAAACACCATATATTTT
CASAVGDSGNTIYF
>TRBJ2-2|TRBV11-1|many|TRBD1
TGTGCCAGCAGCTTTAGGACAGGGGACACCGGGGAGCTGTTTTTT
CASSFRTGDTGELFF
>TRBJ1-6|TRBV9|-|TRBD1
TGTGCCAGCAGCGTAGATGAGGGGGCAAATTCACCCCTCCACTTT
CASSVDEGANSPLHF
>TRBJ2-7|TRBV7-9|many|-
TGTGCCAGCAGCTCCAAGGGGGGGACGGGTTCCTACGAGCAGTACTTC
CASSSKGGTGSYEQYF
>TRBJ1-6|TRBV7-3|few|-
TGTGCCAGCAGCTTAGGGGTTAATTCACCCCTCCACTTT
CASSLGVNSPLHF
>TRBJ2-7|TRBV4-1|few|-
TGCGCCAGCAGGAAAACAGGGAACGGCGAGCAGTACTTC
CASRKTGNGEQYF
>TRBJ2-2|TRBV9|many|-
TGTGCCAGCAGCGTAATAACGGGAGTGGCCGGGGAGCTGTTTTTT
CASSVITGVAGELFF